This TCR beta chain was identified in a study of OX40 agonist ivuxolimab in advanced cancers. Study at large: Participants, about 83% male, averaged around 64 years of age, ranging from about 20 to 79.

CDR3 length: 16 residues. The V segment lost 3 bases and the J segment 5 bases; nucleotides outside the gene matches: 10. From germline, CDR1 is KGHSH and CDR2 LQKENI. TCRdb's copy holds only in-frame clones and misses some; the assay was immunoSEQ multiplex PCR. The profile shows 55,000 to 60,000 clones, around four fifths of them singletons. Material: CD4+ or CD8+ T cells sorted from blood, obtained in a trial of the OX40 agonist ivuxolimab. The receptor's source is an adult with an advanced solid tumor such as melanoma, head and neck, liver or kidney cancer. V and J are TRBV18 and TRBJ1-1; the match to TRBD1 covers 9 bases. CDR3 sequence: CASSPLPTGGGTEAFF. The DNA for the CDR3 is TGTGCCAGCTCACCGCTTCCGACAGGGGGAGGGACTGAAGCTTTCTTT.